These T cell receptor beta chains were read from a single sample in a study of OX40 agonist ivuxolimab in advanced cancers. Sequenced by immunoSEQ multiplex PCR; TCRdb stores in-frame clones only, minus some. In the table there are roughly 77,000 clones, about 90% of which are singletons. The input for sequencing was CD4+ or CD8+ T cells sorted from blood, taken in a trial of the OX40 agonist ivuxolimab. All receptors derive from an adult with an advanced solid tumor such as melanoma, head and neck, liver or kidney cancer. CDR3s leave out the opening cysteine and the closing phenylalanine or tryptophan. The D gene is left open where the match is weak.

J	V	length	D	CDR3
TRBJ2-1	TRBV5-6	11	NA	ASSLNAVNEQF
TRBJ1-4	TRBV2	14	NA	ASSGGPEGTNEKLF
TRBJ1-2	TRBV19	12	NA	ASSYTTIYYGYT
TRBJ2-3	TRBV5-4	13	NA	ASSPGTGSTDTQY
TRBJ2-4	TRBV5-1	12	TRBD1	ASSLTGGGDIQY
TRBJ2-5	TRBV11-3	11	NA	ASSTGTRETQY
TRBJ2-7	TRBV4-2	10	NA	ASSPEGIEQY
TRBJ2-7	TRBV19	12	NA	ASSPPGSPYEQY
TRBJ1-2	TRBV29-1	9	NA	SVRTVYGYT
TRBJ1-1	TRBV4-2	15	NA	ASSQDGGPGFNTEAF
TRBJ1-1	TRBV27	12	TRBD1	ASSPQGGDTEAF
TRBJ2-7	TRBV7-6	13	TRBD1	ASSPETGGVYEQY
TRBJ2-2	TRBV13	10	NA	ASSSGTGELF
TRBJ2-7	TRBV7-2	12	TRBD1	ASSSPGQSYEQY
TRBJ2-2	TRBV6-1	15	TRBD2	ASSEGLGGGYTGELF
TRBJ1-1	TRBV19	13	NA	ASSILGELNTEAF
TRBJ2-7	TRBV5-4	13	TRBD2	ASSLELAGAYEQY
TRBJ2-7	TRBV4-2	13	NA	ASSQVREDSYEQY
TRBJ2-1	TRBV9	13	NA	ASSVGAGAYNEQF
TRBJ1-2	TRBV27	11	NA	ASRPGPRHGYT
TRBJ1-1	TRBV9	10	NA	ASSVEGREAF
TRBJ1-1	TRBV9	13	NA	ASSLGTGPWAEAF
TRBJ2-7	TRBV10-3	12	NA	AISELDPSYEQY
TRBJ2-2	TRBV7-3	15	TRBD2	ASSPQPGLASAGELF
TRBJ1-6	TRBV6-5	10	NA	ASSYRGSPLH
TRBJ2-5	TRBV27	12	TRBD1	ASSFTGTEETQY
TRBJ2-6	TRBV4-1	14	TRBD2	ASSPREESGANVLT
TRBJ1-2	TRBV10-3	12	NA	AISLGGGLYGYT
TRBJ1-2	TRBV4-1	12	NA	ASSQVGAHYGYT
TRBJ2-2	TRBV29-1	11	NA	SAGSQNTGELF
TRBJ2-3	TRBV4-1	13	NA	ASSPEGNPTDTQY
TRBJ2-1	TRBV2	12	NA	ATRSGDTYNEQF
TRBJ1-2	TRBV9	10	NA	ASSAWNYGYT
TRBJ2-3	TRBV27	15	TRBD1	ASSSLSTGSSTDTQY
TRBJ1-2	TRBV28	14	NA	ASSSYPAQSFYGYT
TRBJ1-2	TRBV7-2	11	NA	ASSPGALYGYT
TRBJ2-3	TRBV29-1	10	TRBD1	SVRTGPDTQY
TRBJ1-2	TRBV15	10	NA	ATSRVLYGYT
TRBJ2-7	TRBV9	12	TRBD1	ASSVEQGSYEQY
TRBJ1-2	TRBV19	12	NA	ASSTDSPPGGYT
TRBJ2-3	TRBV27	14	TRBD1	ASSNLGTGVTDTQY
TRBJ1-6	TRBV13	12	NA	ASSLATGNSPLH